Listed below are T cell receptor beta chains from one sample, sequenced in a study of control samples from healthy donors and cancer patients. Generated by immunoSEQ multiplex PCR, the TCRdb table keeps only in-frame clones and is missing some. There are under 200,000 clones in the sample; 92% occur only once, and approximately 0.7% lies in the top ten. Input material: blood. All receptors derive from a woman aged 30 to 39 in good health. The CDR3 runs from the conserved cysteine through the conserved F or W. The order of the fields is clone size, J gene, V gene, D gene, CDR3 length, CDR3 protein, CDR3 DNA. The D gene is left open where the match is weak. The listing skips clone size in some rows; elsewhere it reads once, few, many or a size class.

clone size: NA; J gene: TRBJ2-1; V gene: TRBV13; D gene: TRBD1; CDR3 length: 15; CDR3 protein: CASSKAGTGGQEQFF; CDR3 DNA: TGTGCCAGCAGCAAGGCCGGGACAGGGGGCCAAGAGCAGTTCTTC
clone size: once; J gene: TRBJ1-1; V gene: TRBV10-3; D gene: NA; CDR3 length: 15; CDR3 protein: CAISESAGVNTEAFF; CDR3 DNA: TGTGCCATCAGTGAGTCAGCAGGCGTGAACACTGAAGCTTTCTTT
clone size: NA; J gene: TRBJ1-4; V gene: TRBV15; D gene: NA; CDR3 length: 15; CDR3 protein: CATSRVGGANEKLFF; CDR3 DNA: TGTGCCACCAGCAGAGTTGGAGGGGCTAATGAAAAACTGTTTTTT
clone size: NA; J gene: TRBJ1-1; V gene: TRBV28; D gene: NA; CDR3 length: 15; CDR3 protein: CASPFPGTSNTEAFF; CDR3 DNA: TGTGCCAGCCCTTTCCCCGGGACGTCGAACACTGAAGCTTTCTTT
clone size: once; J gene: TRBJ1-4; V gene: TRBV7-7; D gene: NA; CDR3 length: 15; CDR3 protein: CASSPGWGGNEKLFF; CDR3 DNA: TGTGCTAGCAGCCCCGGGTGGGGGGGTAATGAAAAACTGTTTTTT
clone size: NA; J gene: TRBJ2-3; V gene: TRBV18; D gene: NA; CDR3 length: 12; CDR3 protein: CASSSSTDTQYF; CDR3 DNA: TGTGCCAGCTCTTCTAGCACAGATACGCAGTATTTT
clone size: NA; J gene: TRBJ1-3; V gene: TRBV6-6; D gene: NA; CDR3 length: 14; CDR3 protein: CASSYGGSGNTIYF; CDR3 DNA: TGTGCCAGCAGTTACGGGGGATCTGGAAACACCATATATTTT
clone size: NA; J gene: TRBJ1-1; V gene: TRBV12-3/TRBV12-4; D gene: TRBD1; CDR3 length: 12; CDR3 protein: CASSNRGTEAFF; CDR3 DNA: TGTGCCAGCAGCAACAGGGGCACTGAAGCTTTCTTT
clone size: NA; J gene: TRBJ2-5; V gene: TRBV5-1; D gene: TRBD2; CDR3 length: 15; CDR3 protein: CASSLTLAGAETQYF; CDR3 DNA: TGCGCCAGCAGCTTAACACTAGCGGGAGCGGAGACCCAGTACTTC
clone size: NA; J gene: TRBJ2-1; V gene: TRBV6-4; D gene: TRBD1; CDR3 length: 16; CDR3 protein: CASSDSRTGDHNEQFF; CDR3 DNA: TGTGCCAGCAGTGACTCGAGGACAGGCGACCACAATGAGCAGTTCTTC
clone size: few; J gene: TRBJ1-1; V gene: TRBV19; D gene: NA; CDR3 length: 13; CDR3 protein: CTSRGQENTEAFF; CDR3 DNA: TGTACATCAAGGGGTCAGGAGAACACTGAAGCTTTCTTT
clone size: NA; J gene: TRBJ1-1; V gene: TRBV30; D gene: NA; CDR3 length: 12; CDR3 protein: CAWSVRWTEAFF; CDR3 DNA: TGTGCCTGGAGTGTACGTTGGACTGAAGCTTTCTTT
clone size: NA; J gene: TRBJ1-1; V gene: TRBV6-6; D gene: NA; CDR3 length: 14; CDR3 protein: CASSYSTANTEAFF; CDR3 DNA: TGTGCCAGCAGTTACTCGACTGCGAACACTGAAGCTTTCTTT
clone size: NA; J gene: TRBJ2-1; V gene: TRBV28; D gene: TRBD2; CDR3 length: 16; CDR3 protein: CASSFVGLAGGQEQFF; CDR3 DNA: TGTGCCAGCAGTTTTGTTGGGCTAGCGGGAGGGCAAGAGCAGTTCTTC
clone size: NA; J gene: TRBJ2-3; V gene: TRBV20-1; D gene: NA; CDR3 length: 11; CDR3 protein: CSATGVDTQYF; CDR3 DNA: TGCAGTGCTACCGGGGTAGATACGCAGTATTTT
clone size: NA; J gene: TRBJ2-7; V gene: TRBV4-3; D gene: TRBD2; CDR3 length: 15; CDR3 protein: CASSQETSGEGEQYF; CDR3 DNA: TGCGCCAGCAGCCAAGAAACTAGCGGGGAGGGGGAGCAGTACTTC
clone size: NA; J gene: TRBJ1-4; V gene: TRBV9; D gene: NA; CDR3 length: 13; CDR3 protein: CASSVGGQGKLFF; CDR3 DNA: TGTGCCAGCAGCGTAGGGGGGCAGGGAAAACTGTTTTTT
clone size: NA; J gene: TRBJ2-5; V gene: TRBV7-8; D gene: NA; CDR3 length: 13; CDR3 protein: CASSPTNQETQYF; CDR3 DNA: TGTGCCAGCAGCCCAACTAACCAAGAGACCCAGTACTTC
clone size: NA; J gene: TRBJ2-7; V gene: TRBV5-4; D gene: NA; CDR3 length: 13; CDR3 protein: CASSLDVSYEQYF; CDR3 DNA: TGTGCCAGCAGCTTGGATGTATCCTACGAGCAGTACTTC
clone size: NA; J gene: TRBJ2-7; V gene: TRBV6-5; D gene: TRBD1; CDR3 length: 12; CDR3 protein: CATKGQIYEQYF; CDR3 DNA: TGTGCCACCAAGGGACAGATCTACGAGCAGTACTTC
clone size: NA; J gene: TRBJ2-5; V gene: TRBV27; D gene: NA; CDR3 length: 13; CDR3 protein: CASSFGDQETQYF; CDR3 DNA: TGTGCCAGCAGTTTTGGGGACCAAGAGACCCAGTACTTC
clone size: NA; J gene: TRBJ2-5; V gene: TRBV3-1/TRBV3-2; D gene: TRBD1; CDR3 length: 16; CDR3 protein: CASSPGLTGLGETQYF; CDR3 DNA: TGTGCCAGCAGCCCGGGGCTGACAGGGCTCGGGGAGACCCAGTACTTC
clone size: NA; J gene: TRBJ1-1; V gene: TRBV29-1; D gene: NA; CDR3 length: 13; CDR3 protein: CSVDGGSNTEAFF; CDR3 DNA: TGCAGCGTTGACGGGGGCTCGAACACTGAAGCTTTCTTT
clone size: NA; J gene: TRBJ2-1; V gene: TRBV6-5; D gene: TRBD2; CDR3 length: 16; CDR3 protein: CASSYSTGGARDEQFF; CDR3 DNA: TGTGCCAGCAGTTACTCGACGGGGGGGGCTCGGGATGAGCAGTTCTTC
clone size: NA; J gene: TRBJ2-3; V gene: TRBV7-8; D gene: NA; CDR3 length: 16; CDR3 protein: CASSLRGGTSTDTQYF; CDR3 DNA: TGTGCCAGCAGCTTAAGGGGCGGGACAAGCACAGATACGCAGTATTTT